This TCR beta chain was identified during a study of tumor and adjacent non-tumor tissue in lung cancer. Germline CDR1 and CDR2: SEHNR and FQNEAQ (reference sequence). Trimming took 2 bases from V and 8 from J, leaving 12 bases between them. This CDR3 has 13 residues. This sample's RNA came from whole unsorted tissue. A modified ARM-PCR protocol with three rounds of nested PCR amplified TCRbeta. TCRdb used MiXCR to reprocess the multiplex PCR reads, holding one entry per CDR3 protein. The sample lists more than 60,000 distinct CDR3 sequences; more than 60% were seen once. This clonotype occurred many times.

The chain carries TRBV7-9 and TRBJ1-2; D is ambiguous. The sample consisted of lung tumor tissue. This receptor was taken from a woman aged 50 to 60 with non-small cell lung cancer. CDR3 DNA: TGTGCCAGCAGCTTAAGTAACGGAGCGGGCTACACCTTC. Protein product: CASSLSNGAGYTF.